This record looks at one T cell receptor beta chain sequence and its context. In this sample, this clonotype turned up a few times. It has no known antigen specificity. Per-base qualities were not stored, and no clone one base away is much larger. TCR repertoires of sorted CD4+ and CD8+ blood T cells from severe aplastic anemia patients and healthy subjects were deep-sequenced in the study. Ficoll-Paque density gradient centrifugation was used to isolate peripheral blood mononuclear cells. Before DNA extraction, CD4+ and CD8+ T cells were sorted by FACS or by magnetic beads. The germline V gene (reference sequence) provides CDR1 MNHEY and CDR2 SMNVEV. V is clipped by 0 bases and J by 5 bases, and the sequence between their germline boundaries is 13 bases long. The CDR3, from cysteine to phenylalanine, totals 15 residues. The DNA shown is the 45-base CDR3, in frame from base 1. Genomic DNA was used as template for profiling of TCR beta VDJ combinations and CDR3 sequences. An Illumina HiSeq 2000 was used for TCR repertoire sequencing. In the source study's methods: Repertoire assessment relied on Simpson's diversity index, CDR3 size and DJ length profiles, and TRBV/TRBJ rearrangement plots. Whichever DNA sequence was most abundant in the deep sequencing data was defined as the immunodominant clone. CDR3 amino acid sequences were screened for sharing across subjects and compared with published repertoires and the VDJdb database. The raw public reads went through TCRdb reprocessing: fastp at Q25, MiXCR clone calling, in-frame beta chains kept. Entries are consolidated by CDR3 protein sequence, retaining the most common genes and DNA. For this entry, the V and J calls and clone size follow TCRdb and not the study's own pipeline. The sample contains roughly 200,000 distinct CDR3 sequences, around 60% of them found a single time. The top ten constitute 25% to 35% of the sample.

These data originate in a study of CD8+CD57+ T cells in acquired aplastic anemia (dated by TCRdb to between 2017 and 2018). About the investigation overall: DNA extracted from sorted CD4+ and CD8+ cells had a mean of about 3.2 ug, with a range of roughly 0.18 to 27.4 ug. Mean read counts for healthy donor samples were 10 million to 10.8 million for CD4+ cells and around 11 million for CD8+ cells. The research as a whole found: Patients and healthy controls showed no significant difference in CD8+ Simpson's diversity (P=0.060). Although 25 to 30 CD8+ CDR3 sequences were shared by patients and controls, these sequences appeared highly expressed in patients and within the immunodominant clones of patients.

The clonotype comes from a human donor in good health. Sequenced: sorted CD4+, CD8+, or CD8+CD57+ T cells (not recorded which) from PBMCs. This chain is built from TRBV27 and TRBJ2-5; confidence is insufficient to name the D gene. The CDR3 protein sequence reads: CASSLSPIDGETQYF. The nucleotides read TGTGCCAGCAGTTTATCCCCCATAGACGGGGAGACCCAGTACTTC.